Here is one T cell receptor beta chain with its context. This CDR3 comprises 13 residues. Trimming took off 9 bases at V and 4 bases at J, with 15 bases between the two ends. Germline V gene lookup returns CDR1 MGHRA and CDR2 YSYEKL. The record originates from a study of multiple sclerosis patients with progressive multifocal leukoencephalopathy. Clones were read by immunoSEQ multiplex PCR, and TCRdb kept only the in-frame ones, dropping some. The data contain 25,000 to 30,000 clones, more than 70% of them singletons. Time point noted: time of PML onset. This material consisted of PBMCs, taken from a patient treated with natalizumab. This clonotype was obtained from a woman under 40 with progressive multifocal leukoencephalopathy. This chain links TRBV4-1 with TRBJ1-1; D is unclear. CDR3 nucleotides: TGCGCCAGTCGCCACGGCGCAGGCACTGAAGCTTTCTTT. Translated, it gives CASRHGAGTEAFF.